This T cell receptor (beta chain) was obtained from a study of T cell changes during pregnancy in multiple sclerosis. Clones were read by immunoSEQ multiplex PCR, and TCRdb kept only the in-frame ones, dropping some. The table lists 70,000 to 90,000 clones, just under 95% of them singletons. The count of this clone is one. CDR1 is SQVTM, CDR2 ANQGSEA, per germline. The CDR3 has 14 residues. Trimming cost V 6 bases and J 8 bases; bases outside gene matches: 13. Sequenced here: peripheral blood, sampled in the first trimester of pregnancy. The chain is built from TRBV29-1 and TRBJ1-2; 9 bases agree with TRBD1. The TCR originated in a female donor with multiple sclerosis, enrolled in a pregnancy study. As DNA, the CDR3 is TGCAGCGTCGACGGCGGGACAGGGAAAAACGGCTACACCTTC. Protein sequence: CSVDGGTGKNGYTF. The variable domain in full, with the rest retrieved from reference TRBV29-1 and TRBJ1-2, is SAVISQKPSRDICQRGTSLTIQCQVDSQVTMMFWYRQQPGQSLTLIATANQGSEATYESGFVIDKFPISRPNLTFSTLTVSNMSPEDSSIYLCSVDGGTGKNGYTFGSGTRLTVV.